Below, 28 T cell receptor beta chains from the same sample are listed, as sequenced in a study of cytomegalovirus exposure and HLA in healthy donors. PCR primers comprised 60 Vbeta and 13 Jbeta primers. Sequenced by immunoSEQ multiplex PCR; TCRdb stores in-frame clones only, minus some. The sample lists just under 95,000 clones; 77% were seen once. Sequencing was done on a sample of PBMCs. All receptors come from a man aged 50 to 60 in good health and CMV-seropositive.

The chain combines TRBV5-6 with TRBJ1-5; a possible D gene is TRBD1 (5 bases). The CDR3 is 16 residues long. CDR1 SGHDT and CDR2 YYEEEE come from the germline V gene. V lost 4 bases and J 2 bases, leaving 16 bases between the germline ends. Here the CDR3 reads CASSQTGLQGNQPQHF. CDR3 nucleotide sequence: TGTGCCAGCAGCCAAACGGGACTACAGGGCAATCAGCCCCAGCATTTT. Full variable domain (remainder filled in from reference TRBV5-6 and TRBJ1-5): DAGVTQSPTHLIKTRGQQVTLRCSPKSGHDTVSWYQQALGQGPQFIFQYYEEEERQRGNFPDRFSGHQFPNYSSELNVNALLLGDSALYLCASSQTGLQGNQPQHFGDGTRLSIL.

The chain uses TRBV6-6 and TRBJ1-2; no firm D call. Deletions cut 0 bases from V and 4 bases from J, with 9 bases between. Germline V lookup: CDR1 MNHNY, CDR2 SVGAGI (reference sequence). The CDR3 loop spans 14 amino acids. CDR3 sequence (DNA): TGTGCCAGCAGTTACTCAGCGGAAGCCTATGGCTACACCTTC. Translated: CASSYSAEAYGYTF.

The rearrangement uses TRBV27 and TRBJ1-4; D is possibly TRBD1 (6 bases). CDR1 is MNHEY and CDR2 is SMNVEV in the germline V gene (reference sequence). The CDR3 is 11 residues long. V was pared by 6 bases and J by 13 bases, with 12 bases between. The CDR3 region has the DNA TGTGCCAGCAGATCCCAGGGGACACTGTTTTTT. Translating gives CASRSQGTLFF.

The V and J genes are TRBV21-1 and TRBJ2-3; no DNA check was done on the table's D call, TRBD2. TRBV21-1 is a pseudogene locus. CDR3 length equals 17 residues. This CDR3 is CASSKARRGGRTDTQYF. The CDR3 nucleotides are TGTGCCAGCAGCAAAGCCAGGCGGGGGGGCCGGACAGATACGCAGTATTTT.

The chain joins TRBV28 to TRBJ2-2; D unresolved. This CDR3 region has 13 residues. Germline loops: CDR1 MDHEN, CDR2 SYDVKM. The V and J ends lost 7 bases and 4 bases respectively, with 10 bases between them. For the CDR3, the DNA is TGTGCCAGCATTCCTGAGAGCACCGGGGAGCTGTTTTTT. Protein product: CASIPESTGELFF.

This clone was recorded once. The rearrangement links TRBV10-3 to TRBJ1-2; 7 bases match TRBD1. Trimming at V came to 8 bases and at J to 6 bases, leaving 12 bases not matched to a gene. The CDR3 has 14 amino acids. CDR1 is ENHRY and CDR2 is SYGVKD in the germline V gene. The CDR3 DNA reads as TGTGCCATCCGGCGACAGGGAGAGAGTGATGGCTACACCTTC. Residues: CAIRRQGESDGYTF.

This clone was counted only a few times. The genes are TRBV29-1 and TRBJ2-3; the D gene is possibly TRBD1 (6 bases). The CDR3 covers 12 residues. Per the germline V gene, CDR1 is SQVTM and CDR2 is ANQGSEA. V was cut by 3 bases and J by 3 bases, with 7 bases left in between. CDR3 DNA: TGCAGCGTTGATCAGGGGACAGATACGCAGTATTTT. Its translation is CSVDQGTDTQYF.

The CDR3 region has the DNA TGTGCCAGCAGTTACTCGACCGCCAGGGGGCAGGACGAGCAGTACTTC. Amino acids: CASSYSTARGQDEQYF. The chain combines TRBV6-5 with TRBJ2-7; 8 positions agree with TRBD1. The CDR3 is made up of 16 amino acids. Trimming at V came to 0 bases and at J to 5 bases, leaving 9 bases not matched to a gene. Germline V lookup: CDR1 MNHEY, CDR2 SVGAGI.

This clone has just one count. At one end the junction does not follow the germline gene, possibly because of a read error. The V call is TRBV11-1, the J call TRBJ1-6; D is possibly TRBD1 (6 bases). CDR1 and CDR2 from the germline V gene are SGHAT and FQDESV (reference sequence). The CDR3 sequence is 16 residues long. The CDR3 bases are TGTGCCAGCAGCTTCAAACCGGACAGTCCTGGTTCACCCCTCAACTTT. It is translated as CASSFKPDSPGSPLNF.

The chain combines TRBV5-4 with TRBJ1-2; TRBD1 matches at 7 bases. CDR1 and CDR2 (germline): SGHNT, YYREEE (reference sequence). The V segment lost 3 bases and the J segment 6 bases; nucleotides outside the gene matches: 2. The CDR3 consists of 12 residues. The CDR3 region is CASSWDSDGYTF. CDR3 nucleotides: TGTGCCAGCAGCTGGGACAGTGATGGCTACACCTTC.

In this sample, this clone turned up a few times. This chain uses TRBV7-2 with TRBJ2-4; 9 nucleotides align to TRBD1. Germline values: CDR1 SGHTA, CDR2 FQGNSA. V lost 4 bases and J lost 1; bases outside the gene matches: 14. This CDR3 is built from 19 residues. CDR3 amino acids: CASSSLPTGTGLAKNIQYF. CDR3 nucleotides: TGTGCCAGCAGCTCCCTCCCCACCGGGACAGGGTTGGCCAAAAACATTCAGTACTTC.

This chain connects TRBV7-2 to TRBJ2-3; 15 positions agree with TRBD2. The V gene end was trimmed by 4 bases and the J gene end by 5 bases; junction bases not matched to a gene: 7. Germline CDR1 SGHTA, CDR2 FQGNSA. The length of the CDR3 is 17 residues. In DNA, the CDR3 is TGTGCCAGCAGCTCTGGACTAGCGGGGGGGCAGGGAGATACGCAGTATTTT. Its translation is CASSSGLAGGQGDTQYF.

V is TRBV6-6 and J is TRBJ2-1; 9 nucleotides agree with TRBD2. Germline trimming cut 0 bases from V and 9 bases from J; bases unmatched to any gene: 9. This CDR3 has 16 amino acids. Germline V gene sequence: CDR1 MNHNY, CDR2 SVGAGI (reference sequence). Written as DNA, the CDR3 is TGTGCCAGCAGTTACTCGATTTATAGCGGGGGTGTTGAGCAGTTCTTC. Protein: CASSYSIYSGGVEQFF.

This chain links TRBV6-1 with TRBJ1-2; D is unclear. Trimming stripped 0 bases from V and 4 bases from J, with 12 bases between. Germline V gene lookup returns CDR1 MNHNS and CDR2 SASEGT. The CDR3 covers 15 residues. The CDR3 nucleotides are TGTGCCAGCAGTGAAGCGGGGAGGCCCGGCTATGGCTACACCTTC. Translation: CASSEAGRPGYGYTF.

This chain joins TRBV5-3 and TRBJ2-2; maybe TRBD2 (7 bases). TRBV5-3 falls under the ORF class, with uncertain function. This CDR3 is 16 amino acids long. V lost 2 bases and J 6 bases, leaving 17 bases between the germline ends. Here the CDR3 reads CARSLSRGAPPGELFF. For the CDR3, the DNA is TGTGCCAGAAGCTTAAGCCGGGGGGCCCCTCCCGGGGAGCTGTTTTTT.

The gene calls are TRBV30 and TRBJ1-5, with TRBD1 as a possible D gene (6 bases). The ends were cut back, 0 bases at V and 7 bases at J, with 13 bases in the middle. The CDR3 loop spans 14 amino acids. Germline V gene lookup returns CDR1 GTSNPN and CDR2 SVGIG (reference sequence). CDR3 sequence reads: CAWSVTRGRQPQHF. CDR3 coding DNA: TGTGCCTGGAGTGTAACCAGGGGTCGGCAGCCCCAGCATTTT. Full variable domain (missing parts from reference TRBV30 and TRBJ1-5): SQTIHQWPATLVQPVGSPLSLECTVEGTSNPNLYWYRQAAGRGLQLLFYSVGIGQISSEVPQNLSASRPQDRQFILSSKKLLLSDSGFYLCAWSVTRGRQPQHFGDGTRLSIL.

The J gene is TRBJ2-5, the V gene TRBV4-3; 9 bases are a match to TRBD1. Trimming cost V 4 bases and J 2 bases; bases outside gene matches: 5. The CDR3 runs 15 residues. The V gene's germline CDR1 is LGHNA and CDR2 YSLEER. The CDR3 loop is CASSRTGTGQETQYF. CDR3 sequence (DNA): TGCGCCAGCAGCCGAACCGGGACAGGGCAAGAGACCCAGTACTTC.

CDR3 loop: CASSMQENTEAFF. The CDR3 nucleotides read TGTGCCAGTAGTATGCAGGAGAACACTGAAGCTTTCTTT. V usage is TRBV19 and J usage is TRBJ1-1; no firm D call. The CDR3 sequence is 13 residues long. The V gene's germline CDR1 is LNHDA and CDR2 SQIVND (reference sequence). The V gene lost 3 bases and the J gene lost 1 base, with 6 bases spanning the gap.

This chain's CDR3 is CASSPGLRGVTQYF. CDR3 nucleotides: TGTGCCAGTAGTCCGGGACTCCGGGGGGTTACCCAGTACTTC. V usage is TRBV19 and J usage is TRBJ2-5, with 7 bases lining up with TRBD2. The CDR3 is 14 amino acids. CDR1 and CDR2 (germline): LNHDA, SQIVND (reference sequence). J was trimmed by 8 bases and V by 5 bases; bases with no gene match: 11.

The J gene is TRBJ1-1, the V gene TRBV7-2; D perhaps matches TRBD1 (6 bases). Trimming left V 6 bases short and J 0 bases short, with 17 bases between. Per germline, CDR1 SGHTA and CDR2 FQGNSA. The CDR3 consists of 16 residues. The CDR3 here is CASSDGQRALNTEAFF. The CDR3 DNA reads as TGTGCCAGCAGTGATGGACAGAGAGCCTTGAACACTGAAGCTTTCTTT.

This clone has only one observation. The J gene is TRBJ2-5, the V gene TRBV2, with TRBD2 identical over 7 bases. CDR1 and CDR2 (germline): SNHLY, FYNNEI. V lost 2 bases, J lost 1 base, and 10 bases stayed unmatched. This CDR3 region has 17 residues. CDR3 sequence: CASSESGAGSGQETQYF. CDR3 nucleotides: TGTGCCAGCAGTGAAAGTGGAGCGGGGTCGGGCCAAGAGACCCAGTACTTC.

This chain uses TRBV12-5 with TRBJ2-3, with D tentatively TRBD1 (5 bases). CDR3 length equals 13 residues. V lost 6 bases and J 5 bases, leaving 12 bases between the germline ends. CDR1 and CDR2 (germline): LGHNT, FRNRAP. The DNA for the CDR3 is TGTGCTAGTGGCATTAATAGGGGAGATACGCAGTATTTT. The encoded protein is CASGINRGDTQYF.

This sequence joins TRBV30 and TRBJ2-5; weak D call: TRBD2 (6 bases). The CDR3 is 14 residues long. The germline V and J ends were trimmed by 0 bases and 2 bases, with 10 bases remaining between them. Germline V gene sequence: CDR1 GTSNPN, CDR2 SVGIG (reference sequence). CDR3 protein: CAWSVLGGQETQYF. The CDR3 DNA follows: TGTGCCTGGAGTGTACTAGGAGGGCAAGAGACCCAGTACTTC.

CDR3 sequence reads: CASIPQASGANVLTF. The CDR3 coding sequence is TGTGCCAGCATACCCCAGGCCTCTGGGGCCAACGTCCTGACTTTC. The chain employs TRBV19 and TRBJ2-6, with unresolved D. Germline CDR1 and CDR2: LNHDA and SQIVND (reference sequence). This CDR3 has 15 amino acids. Trimming shortened V by 9 bases and J by 0 bases, and 12 bases separated the two germline ends.

The V call is TRBV25-1, the J call TRBJ2-5; 9 nucleotides agree with TRBD2. Trimming at V came to 6 bases and at J to 5 bases, leaving 10 bases not matched to a gene. CDR3 length: 15 amino acids. Looked up from germline, CDR1 is MGHDK and CDR2 is SYGVNS. CDR3: CASRRGGTPEETQYF. CDR3 in DNA: TGTGCCAGCAGGCGGGGGGGTACCCCAGAGGAGACCCAGTACTTC.

With respect to this clone: One end of the junction fails to match germline, which may point to a read error. The rearrangement uses TRBV28 and TRBJ1-5, with TRBD1 as a possible D gene (5 bases). From germline, CDR1 is MDHEN and CDR2 SYDVKM. The CDR3 loop spans 15 amino acids. The CDR3 reads CASSSGGGDNQPQNF. Here the CDR3 DNA reads TGTGCCAGCAGTTCCGGGGGTGGCGACAATCAGCCCCAGAATTTT.

A few counts support this clone. This chain uses TRBV10-3 with TRBJ1-4; D might be TRBD1 (5 bases). CDR1 is ENHRY, CDR2 SYGVKD, per germline. The CDR3 consists of 13 residues. The V end lost 7 bases, the J end lost 6 bases, and 12 bases lay between the germline ends. CDR3 region: CAIKSGGDEKLFF. CDR3 bases: TGTGCCATCAAGTCCGGGGGAGATGAAAAACTGTTTTTT.

The genes are TRBV15 and TRBJ2-5, with 16 bases identical to TRBD2. CDR1 LNHNV and CDR2 YYDKDF come from the germline V gene (reference sequence). V was pared by 5 bases and J by 2 bases, with 8 bases of the junction left unmatched. CDR3 length: 18 residues. The CDR3 region is CATSSRGTSGGAQETQYF. The CDR3 DNA follows: TGTGCCACCAGCTCTCGCGGGACTAGCGGGGGGGCTCAAGAGACCCAGTACTTC.